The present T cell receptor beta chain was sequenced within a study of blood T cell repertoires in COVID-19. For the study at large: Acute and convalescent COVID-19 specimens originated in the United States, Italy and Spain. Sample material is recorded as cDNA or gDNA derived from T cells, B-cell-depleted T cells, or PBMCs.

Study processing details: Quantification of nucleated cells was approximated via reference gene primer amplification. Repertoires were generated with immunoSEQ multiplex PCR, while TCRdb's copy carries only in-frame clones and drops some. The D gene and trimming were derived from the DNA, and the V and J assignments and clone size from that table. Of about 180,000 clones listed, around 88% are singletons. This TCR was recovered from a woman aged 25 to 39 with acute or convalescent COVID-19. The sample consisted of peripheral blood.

The CDR3 sequence: CATQGPGTNTEAFF. In DNA, the CDR3 is TGCGCCACCCAGGGGCCAGGGACGAACACTGAAGCTTTCTTT. The V and J genes are TRBV5-1 and TRBJ1-1; weak D call: TRBD1 (6 bases). The germline V gene has CDR1 SGHRS and CDR2 YFSETQ. The CDR3 consists of 14 residues. V lost 9 bases and J 1 base, leaving 16 bases between the germline ends.